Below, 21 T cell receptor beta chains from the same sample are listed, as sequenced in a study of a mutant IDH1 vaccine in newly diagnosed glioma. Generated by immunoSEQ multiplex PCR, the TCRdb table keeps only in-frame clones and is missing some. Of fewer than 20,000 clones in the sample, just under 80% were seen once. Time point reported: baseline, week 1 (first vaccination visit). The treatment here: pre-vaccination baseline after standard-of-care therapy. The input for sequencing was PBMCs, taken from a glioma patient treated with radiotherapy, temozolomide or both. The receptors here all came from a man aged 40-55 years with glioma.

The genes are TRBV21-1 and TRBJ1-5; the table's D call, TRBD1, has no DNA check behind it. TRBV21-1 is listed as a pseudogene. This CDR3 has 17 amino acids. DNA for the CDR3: TGTGCCAGCAGCAAAGAACGACAGGCGTTTAGCAATCAGCCCCAGCATTTT. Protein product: CASSKERQAFSNQPQHF.

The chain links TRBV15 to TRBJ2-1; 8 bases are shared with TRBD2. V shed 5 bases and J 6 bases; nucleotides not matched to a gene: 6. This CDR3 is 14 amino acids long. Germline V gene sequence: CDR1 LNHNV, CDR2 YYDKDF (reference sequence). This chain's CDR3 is CATSWRGLGNEQFF. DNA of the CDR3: TGTGCCACCAGCTGGCGGGGACTAGGCAATGAGCAGTTCTTC.

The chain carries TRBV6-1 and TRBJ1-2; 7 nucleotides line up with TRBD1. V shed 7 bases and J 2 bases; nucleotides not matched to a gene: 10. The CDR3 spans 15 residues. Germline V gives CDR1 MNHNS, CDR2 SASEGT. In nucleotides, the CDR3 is TGTGCCAGCACTCCCCGCGAACAGGGGAACTATGGCTACACCTTC. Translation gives CASTPREQGNYGYTF.

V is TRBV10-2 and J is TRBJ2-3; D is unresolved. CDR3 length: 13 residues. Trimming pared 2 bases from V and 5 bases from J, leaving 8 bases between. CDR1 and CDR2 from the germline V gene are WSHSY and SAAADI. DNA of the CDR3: TGCGCCAGCAGTGAGCCCTCACGAGATACGCAGTATTTT. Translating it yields CASSEPSRDTQYF.

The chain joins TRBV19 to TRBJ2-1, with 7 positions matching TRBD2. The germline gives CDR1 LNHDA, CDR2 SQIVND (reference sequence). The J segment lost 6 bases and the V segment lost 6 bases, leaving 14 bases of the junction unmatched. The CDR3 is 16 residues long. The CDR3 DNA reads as TGTGCCAGTAGCCCCTCGACTATCACGGGAGGCAATGAGCAGTTCTTC. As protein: CASSPSTITGGNEQFF.

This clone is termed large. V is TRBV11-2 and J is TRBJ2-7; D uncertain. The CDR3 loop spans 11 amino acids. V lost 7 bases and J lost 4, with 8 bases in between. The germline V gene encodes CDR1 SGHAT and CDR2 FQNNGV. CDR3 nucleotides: TGTGCCAGCACCTTCGGATACGAGCAGTACTTC. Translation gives CASTFGYEQYF. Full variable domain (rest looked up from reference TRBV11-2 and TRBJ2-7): EAGVAQSPRYKIIEKRQSVAFWCNPISGHATLYWYQQILGQGPKLLIQFQNNGVVDDSQLPKDRFSAERLKGVDSTLKIQPAKLEDSAVYLCASTFGYEQYFGPGTRLTVT.

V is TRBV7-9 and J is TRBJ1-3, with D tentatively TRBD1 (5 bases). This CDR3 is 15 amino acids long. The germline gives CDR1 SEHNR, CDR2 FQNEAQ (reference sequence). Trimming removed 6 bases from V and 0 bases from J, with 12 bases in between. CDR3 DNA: TGTGCCAGCAGTCGTACGACAGTCTCTGGAAACACCATATATTTT. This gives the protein CASSRTTVSGNTIYF. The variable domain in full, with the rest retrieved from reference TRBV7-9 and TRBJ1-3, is DTGVSQNPRHKITKRGQNVTFRCDPISEHNRLYWYRQTLGQGPEFLTYFQNEAQLEKSRLLSDRFSAERPKGSFSTLEIQRTEQGDSAMYLCASSRTTVSGNTIYFGEGSWLTVV.

As DNA, the CDR3 is TGTGCCAGCAGCCCGGCCGGGGGCACAGATACGCAGTATTTT. Translating it yields CASSPAGGTDTQYF. The chain carries TRBV28 and TRBJ2-3, with D possibly matching TRBD2 (5 bases). The V gene lost 6 bases and the J gene lost 1 base, with 11 bases spanning the gap. Germline V gene data show CDR1 as MDHEN and CDR2 as SYDVKM. The CDR3 totals 14 residues.

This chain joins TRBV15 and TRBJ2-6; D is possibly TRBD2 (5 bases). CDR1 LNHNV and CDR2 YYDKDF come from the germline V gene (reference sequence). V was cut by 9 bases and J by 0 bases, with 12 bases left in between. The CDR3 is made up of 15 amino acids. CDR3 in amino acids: CATALGSSGANVLTF. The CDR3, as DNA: TGTGCCACTGCGTTAGGGAGCTCTGGGGCCAACGTCCTGACTTTC. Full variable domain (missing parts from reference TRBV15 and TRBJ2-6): DAMVIQNPRYQVTQFGKPVTLSCSQTLNHNVMYWYQQKSSQAPKLLFHYYDKDFNNEADTPDNFQSRRPNTSFCFLDIRSPGLGDTAMYLCATALGSSGANVLTFGAGSRLTVL.

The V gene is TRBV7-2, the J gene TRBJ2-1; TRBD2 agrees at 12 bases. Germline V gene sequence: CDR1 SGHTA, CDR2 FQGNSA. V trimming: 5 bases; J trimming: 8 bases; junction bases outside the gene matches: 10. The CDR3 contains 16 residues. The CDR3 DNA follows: TGTGCCAGCAGCATCGTTCTAGCGGGAGGGCCCCATGAGCAGTTCTTC. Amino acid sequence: CASSIVLAGGPHEQFF.

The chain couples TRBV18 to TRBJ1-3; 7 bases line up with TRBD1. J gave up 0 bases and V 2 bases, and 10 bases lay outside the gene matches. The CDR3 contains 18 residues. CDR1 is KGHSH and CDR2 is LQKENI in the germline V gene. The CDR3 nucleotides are TGTGCCAGCTCACCAACCTATAGGGACAGCCACTCTGGAAACACCATATATTTT. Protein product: CASSPTYRDSHSGNTIYF.

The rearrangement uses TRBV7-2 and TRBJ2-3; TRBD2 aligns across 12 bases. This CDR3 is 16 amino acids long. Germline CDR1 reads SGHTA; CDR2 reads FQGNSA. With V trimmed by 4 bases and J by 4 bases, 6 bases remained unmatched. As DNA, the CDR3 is TGTGCCAGCAGCTCTCTAGCGGGAGGGCAGGCAGATACGCAGTATTTT. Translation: CASSSLAGGQADTQYF.

The CDR3, as DNA: TGTGCCAGCAGCAAAGTTTGGCCTGTAGTGAGTAATTCGGGCACCGGGGAGCTGTTTTTT. Encoded protein: CASSKVWPVVSNSGTGELFF. The chain is built from TRBV21-1 and TRBJ2-2; the table's D call, TRBD2, has no DNA check behind it. TRBV21-1 is a documented pseudogene. The CDR3 sequence is 20 residues long.

The CDR3 loop is CASSPWETQPQHF. The CDR3 bases are TGTGCCAGCTCACCATGGGAAACTCAGCCCCAGCATTTT. This rearrangement joins TRBV18 to TRBJ1-5; D gene unclear. The CDR3 runs 13 residues. Per the germline V gene, CDR1 is KGHSH and CDR2 is LQKENI. Trimming pared 2 bases from V and 6 bases from J, leaving 8 bases between.

In DNA form, the CDR3 reads TGCGCCAGCAGCCAACAGGGGGCCTACAATGAGCAGTTCTTC. This translates into CASSQQGAYNEQFF. The chain recombines TRBV4-3 with TRBJ2-1, with 7 bases lining up with TRBD1. The CDR3 is made up of 14 amino acids. CDR1 and CDR2 from the germline V gene are LGHNA and YSLEER. V shed 2 bases and J 2 bases; nucleotides not matched to a gene: 0.

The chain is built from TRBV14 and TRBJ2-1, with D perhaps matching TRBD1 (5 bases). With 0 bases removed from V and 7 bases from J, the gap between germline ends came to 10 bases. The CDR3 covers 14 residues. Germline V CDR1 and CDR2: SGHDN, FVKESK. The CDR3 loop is CASSQEWGVNEQFF. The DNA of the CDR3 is TGTGCCAGCAGCCAAGAGTGGGGCGTGAATGAGCAGTTCTTC.

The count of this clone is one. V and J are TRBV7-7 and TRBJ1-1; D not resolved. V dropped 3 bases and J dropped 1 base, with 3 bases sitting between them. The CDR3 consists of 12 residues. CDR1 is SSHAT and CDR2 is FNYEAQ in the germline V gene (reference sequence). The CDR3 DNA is TGTGCCAGCAGCTTCAAGAACACTGAAGCTTTCTTT. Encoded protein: CASSFKNTEAFF.

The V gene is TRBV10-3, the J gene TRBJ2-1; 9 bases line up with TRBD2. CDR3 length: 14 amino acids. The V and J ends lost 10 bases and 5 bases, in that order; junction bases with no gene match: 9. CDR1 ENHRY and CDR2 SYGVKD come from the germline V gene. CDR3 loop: CATLAGDDHNEQFF. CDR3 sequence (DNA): TGTGCCACCTTAGCGGGGGATGATCACAATGAGCAGTTCTTC.

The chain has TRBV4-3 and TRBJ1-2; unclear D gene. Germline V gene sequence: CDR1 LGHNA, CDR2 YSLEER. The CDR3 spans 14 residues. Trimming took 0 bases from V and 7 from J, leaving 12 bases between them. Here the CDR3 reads CASSQEAFSGGYTF. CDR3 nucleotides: TGCGCCAGCAGCCAAGAGGCCTTCTCGGGTGGCTACACCTTC.

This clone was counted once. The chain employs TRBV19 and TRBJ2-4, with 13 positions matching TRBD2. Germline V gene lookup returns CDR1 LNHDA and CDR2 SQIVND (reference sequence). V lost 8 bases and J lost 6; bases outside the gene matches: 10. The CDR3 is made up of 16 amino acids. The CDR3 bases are TGTGCCAGTCAAAGGACTAGCGGGAGAGGTGGAAACATTCAGTACTTC. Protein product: CASQRTSGRGGNIQYF.

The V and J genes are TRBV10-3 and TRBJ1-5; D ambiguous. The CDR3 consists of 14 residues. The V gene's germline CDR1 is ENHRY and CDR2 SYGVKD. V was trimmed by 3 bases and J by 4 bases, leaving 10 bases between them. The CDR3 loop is CAISDPAMNQPQHF. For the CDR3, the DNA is TGTGCCATCAGTGATCCGGCGATGAATCAGCCCCAGCATTTT.